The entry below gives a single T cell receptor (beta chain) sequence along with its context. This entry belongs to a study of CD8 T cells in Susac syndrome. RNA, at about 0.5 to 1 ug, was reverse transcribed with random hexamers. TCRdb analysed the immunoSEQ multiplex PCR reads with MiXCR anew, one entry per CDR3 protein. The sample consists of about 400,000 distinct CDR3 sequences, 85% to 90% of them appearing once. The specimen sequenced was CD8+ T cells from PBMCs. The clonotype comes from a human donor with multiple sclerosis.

Here the CDR3 DNA reads TGTGCCAGCGTTGGACAGTCTAATGAAAAACTGTTTTTT. It codes for CASVGQSNEKLFF. The chain employs TRBV28 and TRBJ1-4; possibly TRBD1 for D (6 bases). V gave up 8 bases and J gave up 3 bases, with 10 bases separating them. The CDR3 is 13 residues long. CDR1 is MDHEN, CDR2 SYDVKM, per germline.